The T cell receptor (beta chain) under discussion was sequenced for a study of shared clonotypes between healthy human individuals. For the study at large: Per donor, CD8 memory used one plate, CD8 naive used two, CD4 memory used three and CD4 naive used three. Regarding the study as a whole: Although depth was large, rarefaction showed that sequencing of the sorted subsets was incomplete. A small donor pool kept down the genetic and exposure-history diversity that was represented.

CDR3 length: 14 residues. V gave up 4 bases and J gave up 3 bases, with 10 bases separating them. Germline V gene sequence: CDR1 SGHVS, CDR2 FQNEAQ. For this clone: Its matching antigen is unknown.

Naive CD8 isolation took CD45RO-negative cells positively selected for CCR7 and excluded terminally differentiated effector memory CD45RA+ cells. Clones were read by immunoSEQ multiplex PCR, and TCRdb kept only the in-frame ones, dropping some. The profile shows about 680,000 clones, about 90% of them singletons. Sequenced input: naive CD8+ T cells sorted from blood. This TCR was sampled from a man in his thirties or forties in good health. The chain employs TRBV7-8 and TRBJ2-1; no definite D call. This chain's CDR3 is CASSSLLFYNEQFF. The CDR3 DNA is TGTGCCAGCAGCTCGTTGTTATTCTACAATGAGCAGTTCTTC.